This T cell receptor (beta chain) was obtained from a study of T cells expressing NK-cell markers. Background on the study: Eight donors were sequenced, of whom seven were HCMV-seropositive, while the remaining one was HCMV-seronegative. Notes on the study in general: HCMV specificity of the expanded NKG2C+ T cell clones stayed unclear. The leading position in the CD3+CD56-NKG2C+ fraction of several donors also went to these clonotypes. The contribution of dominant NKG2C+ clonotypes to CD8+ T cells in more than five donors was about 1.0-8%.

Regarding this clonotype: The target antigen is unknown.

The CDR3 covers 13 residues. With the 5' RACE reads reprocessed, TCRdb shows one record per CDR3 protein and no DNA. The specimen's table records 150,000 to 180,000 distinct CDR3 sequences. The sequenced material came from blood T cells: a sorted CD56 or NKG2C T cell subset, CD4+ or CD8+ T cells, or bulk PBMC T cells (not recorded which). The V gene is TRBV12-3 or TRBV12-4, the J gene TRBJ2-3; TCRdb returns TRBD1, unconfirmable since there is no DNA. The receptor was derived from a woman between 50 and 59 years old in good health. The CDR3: CASGYRGRDTQYF.